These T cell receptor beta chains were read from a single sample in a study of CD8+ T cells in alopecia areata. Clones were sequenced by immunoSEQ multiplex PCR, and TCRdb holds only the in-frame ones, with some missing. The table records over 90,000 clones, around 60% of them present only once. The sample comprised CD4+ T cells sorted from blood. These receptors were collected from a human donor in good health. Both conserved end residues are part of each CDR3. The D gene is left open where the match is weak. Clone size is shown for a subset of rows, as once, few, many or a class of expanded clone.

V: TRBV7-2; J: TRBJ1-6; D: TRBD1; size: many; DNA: TGTGCCAGCAGCTCCGGGGGACAGCCAAATTCACCCCTCCACTTT; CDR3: CASSSGGQPNSPLHF
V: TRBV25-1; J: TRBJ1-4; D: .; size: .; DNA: TGTGCCAGCAGTGGGCGGATTAATAATGAAAAACTGTTTTTT; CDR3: CASSGRINNEKLFF
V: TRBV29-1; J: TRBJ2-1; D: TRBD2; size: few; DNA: TGCAGCGCCCTACGGGGAGCGGGGGGGCAAGGGGATGAGCAGTTCTTC; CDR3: CSALRGAGGQGDEQFF
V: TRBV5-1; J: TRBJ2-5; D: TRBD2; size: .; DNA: TGCGCCAGCAGCTTGGGTGCTAGCGGGGAGCAAGGAGAGACCCAGTACTTC; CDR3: CASSLGASGEQGETQYF
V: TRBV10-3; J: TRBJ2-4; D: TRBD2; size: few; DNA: TGTGCCATCAGTGAGGCGGGGGGGATTCAGTACTTC; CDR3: CAISEAGGIQYF
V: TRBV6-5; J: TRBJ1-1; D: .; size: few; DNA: TGTGCCAGCAGTGAAGACAGGTTCGTGGCTTTCTTT; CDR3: CASSEDRFVAFF
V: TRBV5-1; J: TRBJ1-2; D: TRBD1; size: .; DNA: TGCGCCAGCAGAGACAGGGGCCAACTTAACTATGGCTACACCTTC; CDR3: CASRDRGQLNYGYTF
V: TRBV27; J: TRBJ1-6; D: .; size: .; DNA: TGTGCCAGCAGTTCCCCAGGGGTGTCACCCCTCCACTTT; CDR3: CASSSPGVSPLHF
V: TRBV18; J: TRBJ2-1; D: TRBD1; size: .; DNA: TGTGCCAGCTCACCGCCGGGACAGGGGGCGCGAGATGAGCAGTTCTTC; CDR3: CASSPPGQGARDEQFF
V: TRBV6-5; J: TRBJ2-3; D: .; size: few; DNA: TGTGCCAGCAGTTACGGTCGGGACACGCAGTATTTT; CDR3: CASSYGRDTQYF
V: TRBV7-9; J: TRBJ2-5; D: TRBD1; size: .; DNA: TGTGCCAGCAGCCCCGACAGGGGCCAAGAGACCCAGTACTTC; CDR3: CASSPDRGQETQYF
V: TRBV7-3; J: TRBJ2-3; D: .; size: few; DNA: TGTGCCAGCAGCTTAAACGGGGGGCACACAGATACGCAGTATTTT; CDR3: CASSLNGGHTDTQYF
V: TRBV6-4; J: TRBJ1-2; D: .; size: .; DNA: TGTGCCAGCAGTGACTACGGCTCCCGCCCCTATGGCTACACCTTC; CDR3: CASSDYGSRPYGYTF
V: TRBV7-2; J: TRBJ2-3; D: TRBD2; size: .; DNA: TGTGCCGGCAGCCTTGGACCAGGCGGGGGGACAGATACGCAGTATTTT; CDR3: CAGSLGPGGGTDTQYF
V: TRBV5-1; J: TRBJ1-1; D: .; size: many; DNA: TGCGCCAGCAGCTTGTACGCGAACACTGAAGCTTTCTTT; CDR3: CASSLYANTEAFF